The 10 T cell receptor beta chains in this list originate from one sample, sequenced in a study of regulatory T cells in long-lasting Graves disease. Arm-PCR of CDR3 regions and iRepertoire HTBI primers were used to build TCR beta libraries. TCRdb fed the multiplex PCR reads into MiXCR, producing one record per CDR3 protein. This sample yields under 250,000 distinct CDR3 sequences, of which around 20% are seen a single time; approximately 12% belongs to the top ten. Time point specified: newly diagnosed GD, antithyroid drugs for less than 3 months. The TCR library used RNA extracted from PBMCs. This sample was also put to use in a study of T cells in Graves' hyperthyroidism and ophthalmopathy.

Here the sequenced sample was peripheral blood mononuclear cells (PBMCs), taken at new diagnosis, from a patient treated with antithyroid drugs. All receptors come from a woman younger than 45 with Graves disease.

This clonotype has at least ten counts. The chain is built from TRBV28 and TRBJ2-6; TRBD1 agrees at 8 bases. CDR1 is MDHEN, CDR2 SYDVKM, per germline. V dropped 4 bases and J dropped 4; count of bases not matched to a gene: 9. CDR3 size: 17 residues. CDR3 sequence reads: CASSSRGQGTGANVLTF. CDR3 in DNA: TGTGCCAGCAGTTCTCGCGGACAGGGTACCGGGGCCAACGTCCTGACTTTC.

The chain recombines TRBV18 with TRBJ1-1; 7 nucleotides match TRBD1. V was pared by 6 bases and J by 4 bases, with 14 bases of the junction left unmatched. This CDR3 is built from 16 residues. Germline CDR1 KGHSH, CDR2 LQKENI. The CDR3 region is CASSRQTGTLGTEAFF. The CDR3 DNA is TGTGCCAGCTCGAGACAGACAGGGACACTTGGCACTGAAGCTTTCTTT. The full variable domain, in which reference TRBV18 and TRBJ1-1 provide the parts outside the CDR3, is NAGVMQNPRHLVRRRGQEARLRCSPMKGHSHVYWYRQLPEEGLKFMVYLQKENIIDESGMPKERFSAEFPKEGPSILRIQQVVRGDSAAYFCASSRQTGTLGTEAFFGQGTRLTVV.

As to this clonotype: Given a far larger clone just one base away, this is likely a sequencing read error. Without the conserved terminal phenylalanine or tryptophan, this CDR3 likely stems from a read error. The CDR3 loop reads CASSSPRVTQYY. The CDR3 region has the DNA TGTGCCAGCAGCTCTCCCCGGGTGACCCAGTACTAC. The chain employs TRBV7-9 and TRBJ2-5, with D hard to call. Trimming shortened V by 4 bases and J by 7 bases, and 10 bases separated the two germline ends. Germline V lookup: CDR1 SEHNR, CDR2 FQNEAQ (reference sequence). The CDR3 runs 12 residues.

The J gene is TRBJ2-5, the V gene TRBV2; tentatively, D is TRBD2 (5 bases). The V end lost 2 bases, the J end lost 1 base, and 11 bases lay between the germline ends. The CDR3 is 15 residues long. Germline V gives CDR1 SNHLY, CDR2 FYNNEI. CDR3 nucleotides: TGTGCCAGCAGTGAAATCGCGGCGGGCCAAGAGACCCAGTACTTC. This codes for CASSEIAAGQETQYF. The full variable domain, with the rest looked up from reference TRBV2 and TRBJ2-5, is EPEVTQTPSHQVTQMGQEVILRCVPISNHLYFYWYRQILGQKVEFLVSFYNNEISEKSEIFDDQFSVERPDGSNFTLKIRSTKLEDSAMYFCASSEIAAGQETQYFGPGTRLLVL.

This clonotype was observed at least ten times. The chain has TRBV19 and TRBJ1-1; TRBD1 matches at 11 bases. The CDR3 consists of 16 residues. CDR1 is LNHDA, CDR2 SQIVND, per germline (reference sequence). The V and J ends lost 5 bases and 6 bases, in that order; junction bases with no gene match: 11. The CDR3 DNA is TGTGCCAGTAGTGCCGGACTGGACAGGGGGCAGTCTGAAGCTTTCTTT. Its protein product is CASSAGLDRGQSEAFF.

There are a few counts of this clonotype. This sequence may be a read error, since a much larger clone differs from it by one base. V is TRBV6-6 and J is TRBJ1-5; D may be TRBD1 (6 bases). Trimming took off 0 bases at V and 5 bases at J, with 20 bases between the two ends. In germline, CDR1 is MNHNY, CDR2 SVGAGI (reference sequence). This CDR3 comprises 18 residues. The CDR3 spells CASSYSRRGREGDQPQHF. The CDR3 DNA reads TGTGCCAGCAGTTACTCGAGACGGGGGCGGGAGGGCGATCAGCCCCAGCATTTT.

This clonotype occurred many times. The gene calls are TRBV14 and TRBJ2-1, with 7 bases that match TRBD2. The CDR3 has 16 amino acids. The trim removed 8 bases at V and 0 bases at J, leaving 10 bases unmatched. Germline CDR1 SGHDN, CDR2 FVKESK. The CDR3 DNA follows: TGTGCCAGCCGGACGGGGCGGGGGAGCTCCTACAATGAGCAGTTCTTC. Its translation: CASRTGRGSSYNEQFF.

Ten or more counts support this clonotype. V usage is TRBV30 and J usage is TRBJ1-2; D call uncertain. CDR3 length equals 13 residues. The germline CDR1 and CDR2 sequences are GTSNPN and SVGIG (reference sequence). The germline V and J ends were trimmed by 2 bases and 3 bases, with 10 bases remaining between them. The CDR3 bases are TGTGCCTGGAGTCTTCAAGAGGACTATGGCTACACCTTC. Amino acids: CAWSLQEDYGYTF.

Comment on this clonotype: The junction shows a germline mismatch at one end, possibly a read error. This chain joins TRBV5-1 and TRBJ1-4; 7 bases are a match to TRBD1. Per the germline V gene, CDR1 is SGHRS and CDR2 is YFSETQ. The CDR3 loop spans 15 amino acids. The CDR3 sequence: CASSSHRGANEKLFF. Here the CDR3 DNA reads TGTGCCAGCAGCTCCCACAGGGGAGCTAATGAAAAACTGTTTTTT. Full variable domain (outside the CDR3, taken from reference TRBV5-1 and TRBJ1-4): KAGVTQTPRYLIKTRGQQVTLSCSPISGHRSVSWYQQTPGQGLQFLFEYFSETQRNKGNFPGRFSGRQFSNSRSEMNVSTLELGDSALYLCASSSHRGANEKLFFGSGTQLSVL.

This clonotype was detected a few times. This chain links TRBV5-1 with TRBJ2-2, with unresolved D. Trimming shortened V by 4 bases and J by 4 bases, and 5 bases separated the two germline ends. This CDR3 is built from 12 residues. Germline CDR1 reads SGHRS; CDR2 reads YFSETQ. The CDR3 bases are TGCGCCAGCAGCGAGCTCACCGGGGAGCTGTTTTTT. It yields the protein CASSELTGELFF.